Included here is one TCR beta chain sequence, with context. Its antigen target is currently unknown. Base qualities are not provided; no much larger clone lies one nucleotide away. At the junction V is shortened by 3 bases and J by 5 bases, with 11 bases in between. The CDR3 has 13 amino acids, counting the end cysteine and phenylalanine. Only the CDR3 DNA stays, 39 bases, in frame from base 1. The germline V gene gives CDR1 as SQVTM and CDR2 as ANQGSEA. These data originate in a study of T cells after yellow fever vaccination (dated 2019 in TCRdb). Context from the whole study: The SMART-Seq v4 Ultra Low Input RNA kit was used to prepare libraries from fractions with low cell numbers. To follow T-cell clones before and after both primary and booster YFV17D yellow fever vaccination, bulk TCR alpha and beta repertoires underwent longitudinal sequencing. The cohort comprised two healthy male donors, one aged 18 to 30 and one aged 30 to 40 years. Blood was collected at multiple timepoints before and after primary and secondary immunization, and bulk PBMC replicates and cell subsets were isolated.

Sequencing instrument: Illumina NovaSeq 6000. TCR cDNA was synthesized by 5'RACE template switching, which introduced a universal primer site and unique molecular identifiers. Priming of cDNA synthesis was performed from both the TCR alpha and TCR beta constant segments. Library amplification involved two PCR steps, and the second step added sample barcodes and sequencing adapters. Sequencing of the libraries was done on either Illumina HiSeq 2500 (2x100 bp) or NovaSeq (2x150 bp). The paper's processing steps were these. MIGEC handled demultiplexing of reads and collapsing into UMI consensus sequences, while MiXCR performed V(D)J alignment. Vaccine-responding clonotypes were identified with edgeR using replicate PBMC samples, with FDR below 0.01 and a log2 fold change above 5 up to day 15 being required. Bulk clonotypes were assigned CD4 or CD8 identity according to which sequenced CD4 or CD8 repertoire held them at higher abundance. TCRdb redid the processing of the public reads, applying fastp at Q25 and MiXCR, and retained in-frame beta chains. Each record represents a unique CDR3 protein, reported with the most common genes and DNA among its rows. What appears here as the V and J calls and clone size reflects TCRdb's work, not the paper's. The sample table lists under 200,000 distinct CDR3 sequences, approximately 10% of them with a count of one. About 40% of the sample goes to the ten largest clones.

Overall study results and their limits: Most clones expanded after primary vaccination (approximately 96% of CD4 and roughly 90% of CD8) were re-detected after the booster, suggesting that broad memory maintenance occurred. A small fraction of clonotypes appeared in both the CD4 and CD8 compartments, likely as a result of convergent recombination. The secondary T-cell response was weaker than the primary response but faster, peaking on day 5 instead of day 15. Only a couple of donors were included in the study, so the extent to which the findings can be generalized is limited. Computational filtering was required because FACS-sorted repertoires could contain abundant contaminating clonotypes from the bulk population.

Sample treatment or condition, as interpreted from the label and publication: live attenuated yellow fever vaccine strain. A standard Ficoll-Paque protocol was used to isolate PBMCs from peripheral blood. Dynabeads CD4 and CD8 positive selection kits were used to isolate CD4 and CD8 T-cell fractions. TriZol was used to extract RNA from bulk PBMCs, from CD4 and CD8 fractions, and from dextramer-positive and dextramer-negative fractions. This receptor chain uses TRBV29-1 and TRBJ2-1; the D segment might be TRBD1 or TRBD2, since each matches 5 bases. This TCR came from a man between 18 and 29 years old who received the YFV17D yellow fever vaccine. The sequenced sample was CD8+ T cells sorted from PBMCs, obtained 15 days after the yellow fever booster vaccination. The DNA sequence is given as TGCAGCGTTGATTGGTTGGGGGACAATGAGCAGTTCTTC. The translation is CSVDWLGDNEQFF.